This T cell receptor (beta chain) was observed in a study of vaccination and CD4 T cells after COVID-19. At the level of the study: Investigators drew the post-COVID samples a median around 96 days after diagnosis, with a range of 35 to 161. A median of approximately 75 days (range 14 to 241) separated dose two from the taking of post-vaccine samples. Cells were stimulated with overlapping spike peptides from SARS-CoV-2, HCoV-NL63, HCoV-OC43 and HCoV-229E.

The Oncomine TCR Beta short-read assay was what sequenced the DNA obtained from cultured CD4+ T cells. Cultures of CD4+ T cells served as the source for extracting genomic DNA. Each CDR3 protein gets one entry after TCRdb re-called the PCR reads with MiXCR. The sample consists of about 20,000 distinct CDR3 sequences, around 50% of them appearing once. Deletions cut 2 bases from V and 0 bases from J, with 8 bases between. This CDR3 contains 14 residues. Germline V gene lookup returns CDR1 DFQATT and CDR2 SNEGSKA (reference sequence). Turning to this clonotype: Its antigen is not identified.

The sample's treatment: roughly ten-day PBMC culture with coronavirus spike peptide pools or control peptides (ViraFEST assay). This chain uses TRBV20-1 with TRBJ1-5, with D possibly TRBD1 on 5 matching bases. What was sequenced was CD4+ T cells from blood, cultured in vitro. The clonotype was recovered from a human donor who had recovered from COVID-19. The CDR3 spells CSARFGHSNQPQHF. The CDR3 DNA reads TGCAGTGCTAGATTCGGACATAGCAATCAGCCCCAGCATTTT.